The 14 T cell receptor beta chains in this list originate from one sample, sequenced in a study of chemoradiotherapy in HPV16-positive cancers. Profiled with immunoSEQ multiplex PCR; TCRdb holds only in-frame clones, not every one. The table includes 20,000 to 30,000 clones, roughly 87% detected once. Sequencing used blood, obtained from a patient who underwent chemoradiotherapy. Receptors originate from a human donor with HPV-associated anogenital cancer.

This rearrangement joins TRBV9 to TRBJ2-7, with D perhaps matching TRBD1 (5 bases). The CDR3 consists of 14 residues. The V gene lost 1 base and the J gene lost 6 bases, with 14 bases spanning the gap. CDR1 and CDR2 (germline): SGDLS, YYNGEE. CDR3 amino acids: CASSVSAGQVEQYF. The CDR3 region has the DNA TGTGCCAGCAGCGTATCGGCAGGGCAGGTCGAGCAGTACTTC.

This chain links TRBV19 with TRBJ2-7; D gene unclear. The V gene's germline CDR1 is LNHDA and CDR2 SQIVND (reference sequence). The CDR3 is 13 amino acids. V was shortened by 5 bases and J by 0 bases, with 8 bases between the two germline ends. CDR3 in DNA: TGTGCCAGTAGTCGCATGGCCTCCTACGAGCAGTACTTC. Amino acids: CASSRMASYEQYF.

The chain carries TRBV30 and TRBJ1-2; 10 bases match TRBD1. The CDR3 consists of 14 residues. Germline values: CDR1 GTSNPN, CDR2 SVGIG (reference sequence). After removal of 4 bases from V and 8 bases from J, the junction contained 10 bases not matched to a gene. CDR3 region: CAWTPDRGHYGYTF. The CDR3 DNA follows: TGTGCCTGGACCCCCGACAGGGGGCATTACGGCTACACCTTC.

The V gene is TRBV27, the J gene TRBJ2-5; TRBD1 aligns across 8 bases. The CDR3 has 17 residues. V shed 8 bases, J shed 4 bases, and the junction held 18 bases outside the gene matches. Looked up from germline, CDR1 is MNHEY and CDR2 is SMNVEV (reference sequence). The CDR3 sequence: CASRKTGEGFIGETQYF. CDR3 coding DNA: TGTGCCAGCCGTAAGACAGGGGAAGGATTTATAGGAGAGACCCAGTACTTC.

V and J are TRBV7-9 and TRBJ2-5, with D unclear. The J call is doubtful: the DNA matches TRBJ2-7 better. Germline loops: CDR1 SEHNR, CDR2 FQNEAQ (reference sequence). This CDR3 spans 12 amino acids. CDR3 in amino acids: CASSKSTLEQYF. In DNA, the CDR3 is TGTGCCAGCAGCAAAAGTACTCTCGAGCAGTACTTC.

The chain is built from TRBV7-2 and TRBJ1-5; no definite D call. V was pared by 5 bases and J by 6 bases, with 17 bases between. Per germline, CDR1 SGHTA and CDR2 FQGNSA. The CDR3 is made up of 15 amino acids. This CDR3 reads CASSPVGQVSQPQHF. CDR3 nucleotides: TGTGCCAGCAGCCCCGTTGGGCAGGTGAGTCAGCCCCAGCATTTT.

The CDR3 loop is CATSRDNSGANVLTF. The CDR3 nucleotides are TGTGCCACCAGCAGAGACAACTCTGGGGCCAACGTCCTGACTTTC. This sequence joins TRBV15 and TRBJ2-6; D not resolved. Trimming left V 0 bases short and J 0 bases short, with 3 bases between. Germline CDR1 and CDR2: LNHNV and YYDKDF (reference sequence). The length of the CDR3 is 15 residues.

V is TRBV11-2 and J is TRBJ2-1, with 13 bases lining up with TRBD2. Germline lookup yields CDR1 SGHAT and CDR2 FQNNGV. J lost 7 bases, V lost 4 bases, and 4 bases had no gene match. The CDR3 loop spans 15 amino acids. The CDR3 nucleotides read TGTGCCAGCAGCTCCGGGACTAGCGGGATGAATGAGCAGTTCTTC. It yields the protein CASSSGTSGMNEQFF. The complete variable domain, with remaining parts taken from reference TRBV11-2 and TRBJ2-1, reads EAGVAQSPRYKIIEKRQSVAFWCNPISGHATLYWYQQILGQGPKLLIQFQNNGVVDDSQLPKDRFSAERLKGVDSTLKIQPAKLEDSAVYLCASSSGTSGMNEQFFGPGTRLTVL.

This clone was detected only once. The chain carries TRBV6-5 and TRBJ2-7, with unresolved D. The V gene's germline CDR1 is MNHEY and CDR2 SVGAGI. Trimming stripped 5 bases from V and 0 bases from J, with 11 bases between. The length of the CDR3 is 14 residues. CDR3 in DNA: TGTGCCAGCAGTGAAGGCGAGCCCTCCTACGAGCAGTACTTC. As protein: CASSEGEPSYEQYF.

CDR3 loop: CAIVASSGTDLYGYTF. The CDR3 bases are TGTGCCATCGTCGCCAGTTCCGGGACAGATCTCTATGGCTACACCTTC. The chain couples TRBV28 to TRBJ1-2; 7 bases are a match to TRBD1. This CDR3 is 16 amino acids long. V was pared by 10 bases and J by 4 bases, with 18 bases of the junction left unmatched. From germline, CDR1 is MDHEN and CDR2 SYDVKM.

The chain employs TRBV5-4 and TRBJ2-7; tentatively, D is TRBD1 or TRBD2 (5 bases each). The CDR3 spans 16 residues. The germline CDR1 and CDR2 sequences are SGHNT and YYREEE (reference sequence). V lost 0 bases to trimming and J lost 0 bases, with 13 bases between them. As DNA, the CDR3 is TGTGCCAGCAGCTTGGCCTCCGGGACCCTCTCCTACGAGCAGTACTTC. Translating gives CASSLASGTLSYEQYF. The whole variable domain, remainder taken from reference TRBV5-4 and TRBJ2-7, is ETGVTQSPTHLIKTRGQQVTLRCSSQSGHNTVSWYQQALGQGPQFIFQYYREEENGRGNFPPRFSGLQFPNYSSELNVNALELDDSALYLCASSLASGTLSYEQYFGPGTRLTVT.

The chain carries TRBV15 and TRBJ2-5; no clear D. The CDR3 has 12 amino acids. Germline CDR1 LNHNV, CDR2 YYDKDF (reference sequence). The V end was cut by 5 bases, the J end by 2 bases, with 6 bases between. As DNA, the CDR3 is TGTGCCACCAGCGGCAGTCAAGAGACCCAGTACTTC. Its translation: CATSGSQETQYF.

The DNA for the CDR3 is TGTGCCAGTAGTATGGCAGGGCGAGGAGAGACCCAGTACTTC. Translation: CASSMAGRGETQYF. The chain links TRBV19 to TRBJ2-5; possibly TRBD1 for D (5 bases). CDR1 is LNHDA, CDR2 SQIVND, per germline (reference sequence). The CDR3 contains 14 residues. V lost 3 bases to trimming and J lost 4 bases, with 12 bases between them.

This clone was counted between two and nine times. The V gene is TRBV27, the J gene TRBJ1-2; the D is unclear. CDR3 length equals 11 residues. V was cut by 10 bases and J by 7 bases, with 13 bases left in between. Germline CDR1 MNHEY, CDR2 SMNVEV (reference sequence). The CDR3 here is CATVTGSGYTF. The CDR3 DNA reads as TGTGCCACAGTGACGGGTTCTGGCTACACCTTC.